This entry lists 17 T cell receptor beta chains sequenced from one sample in a study of cytomegalovirus exposure and HLA in healthy donors. The PCR was carried out with 60 Vbeta primers and 13 Jbeta primers. Sequencing was performed with immunoSEQ multiplex PCR; in TCRdb, only in-frame clones are kept and a portion is missing. Of some 130,000 clones in the sample, 74% were seen once. The material sequenced was PBMCs. These receptors all come from a male donor in good health and CMV-seronegative.

The genes are TRBV5-6 and TRBJ1-1, with D unresolved. V lost 5 bases and J 1 base, leaving 12 bases between the germline ends. Germline V CDR1 and CDR2: SGHDT, YYEEEE. The CDR3 covers 14 residues. The CDR3 region is CASSYGHQNTEAFF. CDR3 nucleotides: TGTGCCAGCAGTTATGGGCACCAGAACACTGAAGCTTTCTTT. Supplemented by reference TRBV5-6 and TRBJ1-1, the full variable domain reads DAGVTQSPTHLIKTRGQQVTLRCSPKSGHDTVSWYQQALGQGPQFIFQYYEEEERQRGNFPDRFSGHQFPNYSSELNVNALLLGDSALYLCASSYGHQNTEAFFGQGTRLTVV.

This chain links TRBV9 with TRBJ1-4, with 7 bases identical to TRBD1. There are 15 residues in the CDR3. Germline V CDR1 and CDR2: SGDLS, YYNGEE. The V segment lost 4 bases and the J segment 3 bases; nucleotides outside the gene matches: 6. The CDR3 protein is CASSFRQGSNEKLFF. The CDR3 DNA follows: TGTGCCAGCAGCTTCAGACAGGGCTCTAATGAAAAACTGTTTTTT.

The table lists this clone with a few counts. The chain uses TRBV11-1 and TRBJ1-6; TRBD1 is a possible D gene (5 bases). Germline CDR1 is SGHAT and CDR2 is FQDESV (reference sequence). V gave up 5 bases and J gave up 8 bases, with 13 bases separating them. The CDR3 sequence is 14 residues long. The CDR3 DNA reads as TGTGCCAGCAGCCGAGTGGGGGAGGATTCACCCCTCCACTTT. Amino acids: CASSRVGEDSPLHF.

The chain recombines TRBV6-6 with TRBJ2-7; D may be TRBD1 (5 bases). The CDR3 sequence is 13 residues long. The germline V and J ends were trimmed by 5 bases and 2 bases, with 10 bases remaining between them. The V gene's germline CDR1 is MNHNY and CDR2 SVGAGI (reference sequence). The CDR3: CASSLDTTYEQYF. CDR3 in DNA: TGTGCCAGCAGTCTGGACACTACCTACGAGCAGTACTTC.

The genes are TRBV18 and TRBJ1-2; possible D gene TRBD1, 6 bases. CDR1 is KGHSH and CDR2 is LQKENI in the germline V gene. The germline V and J ends were trimmed by 1 base and 3 bases, with 21 bases remaining between them. The length of the CDR3 is 18 residues. The CDR3 protein is CASSPLLQGKGVDYGYTF. In DNA, the CDR3 is TGTGCCAGCTCACCACTCCTACAGGGAAAAGGCGTTGACTATGGCTACACCTTC.

The chain employs TRBV7-2 and TRBJ2-7, with D perhaps TRBD2 (5 bases). Germline V gene lookup returns CDR1 SGHTA and CDR2 FQGNSA. The length of the CDR3 is 13 residues. V was pared by 5 bases and J by 0 bases, with 8 bases between. The CDR3 bases are TGTGCCAGCAGCGTAGGAGGCTCCTACGAGCAGTACTTC. It yields the protein CASSVGGSYEQYF.

This chain links TRBV6-1 with TRBJ1-2, with 7 bases that match TRBD1. Trimming took 5 bases from V and 1 from J; bases not matched to a gene: 7. The CDR3 contains 15 residues. Germline-derived CDR1 and CDR2 are MNHNS and SASEGT. DNA of the CDR3: TGTGCCAGCAGTTCACCGGGACAGAGTAACTATGGCTACACCTTC. It yields the protein CASSSPGQSNYGYTF.

Comments on this clone: Its ends do not fully match the called genes, so a read error is possible. The same CDR3 also results from other DNA sequences found in this sample. V is TRBV19 and J is TRBJ2-7, with TRBD2 identical over 9 bases. Germline-derived CDR1 and CDR2 are LNHDA and SQIVND (reference sequence). CDR3 length: 16 amino acids. In DNA form, the CDR3 reads TGCGCCAGTAGTATGGGGACTAGCTATGGCGTCCTCGAGCAGTACTTC. Protein: CASSMGTSYGVLEQYF.

The rearrangement joins TRBV7-9 to TRBJ2-7; 9 bases match TRBD1. Trimming removed 6 bases from V and 3 bases from J; junction bases left unmatched: 12. The CDR3 is made up of 16 amino acids. Germline values: CDR1 SEHNR, CDR2 FQNEAQ (reference sequence). Here the CDR3 reads CASRGRPGQGLYEQYF. CDR3 coding DNA: TGTGCCAGCAGAGGGCGACCGGGACAGGGACTCTACGAGCAGTACTTC.

V gene TRBV9 combines with J gene TRBJ2-7; D may be TRBD1 (7 bases). The V end lost 4 bases, the J end lost 6 bases, and 17 bases lay between the germline ends. This CDR3 spans 14 amino acids. Germline values: CDR1 SGDLS, CDR2 YYNGEE. The CDR3 region has the DNA TGTGCCAGCAGCCTTAGGGTCCAGGGGGGCGAGCAGTACTTC. Amino acid sequence: CASSLRVQGGEQYF.

This chain connects TRBV7-9 to TRBJ2-1; 9 bases fit TRBD2. The germline gives CDR1 SEHNR, CDR2 FQNEAQ (reference sequence). With 4 bases clipped from V and 7 bases from J, the junction kept 11 bases outside the gene matches. This CDR3 has 16 amino acids. CDR3 sequence: CASSSLWTSAMNEQFF. DNA for the CDR3: TGTGCCAGCAGCTCCCTGTGGACTAGCGCGATGAATGAGCAGTTCTTC.

CDR3 region: CASSTDSYNSPLHF. CDR3 nucleotides: TGTGCCAGTAGTACAGACAGTTATAATTCACCCCTCCACTTT. V is TRBV19 and J is TRBJ1-6; TRBD1 is a possible D gene (5 bases). This CDR3 is 14 amino acids long. Trimming stripped 4 bases from V and 4 bases from J, with 8 bases between. The germline V gene has CDR1 LNHDA and CDR2 SQIVND (reference sequence).

V usage is TRBV7-2 and J usage is TRBJ2-1; TRBD1 might be the D (5 bases). CDR1 SGHTA and CDR2 FQGNSA come from the germline V gene. Trimming pared 1 base from V and 7 bases from J, leaving 14 bases between. This CDR3 has 15 amino acids. The CDR3 loop is CASSLGPAGLNEQFF. CDR3 DNA sequence: TGTGCCAGCAGCTTAGGTCCGGCAGGGCTGAATGAGCAGTTCTTC.

The chain carries TRBV19 and TRBJ1-2, with D perhaps TRBD1 (5 bases). Germline CDR1 reads LNHDA; CDR2 reads SQIVND (reference sequence). The V end lost 7 bases, the J end lost 4 bases, and 16 bases lay between the germline ends. CDR3 length: 14 residues. The CDR3 reads CASTTMGGTYGYTF. DNA for the CDR3: TGTGCCAGTACCACTATGGGGGGAACCTATGGCTACACCTTC. The variable domain in full, completed from reference TRBV19 and TRBJ1-2, reads DGGITQSPKYLFRKEGQNVTLSCEQNLNHDAMYWYRQDPGQGLRLIYYSQIVNDFQKGDIAEGYSVSREKKESFPLTVTSAQKNPTAFYLCASTTMGGTYGYTFGSGTRLTVV.

The table lists this clone with a few counts. The chain has TRBV10-3 and TRBJ2-1; TRBD1 agrees at 7 bases. This CDR3 is built from 12 residues. Unmatched junction bases numbered 4, after V lost 4 bases and J lost 10 bases. Germline V lookup: CDR1 ENHRY, CDR2 SYGVKD. CDR3 sequence: CAISGQGIEQFF. As DNA, the CDR3 is TGTGCCATCAGTGGACAGGGAATCGAGCAGTTCTTC.

The gene calls are TRBV7-8 and TRBJ2-3; possibly TRBD2 for D (5 bases). Germline V CDR1 and CDR2: SGHVS, FQNEAQ. The ends were cut back, 0 bases at V and 0 bases at J, with 10 bases in the middle. The CDR3 runs to 16 residues. The CDR3: CASSLAGDRSTDTQYF. The CDR3 DNA is TGTGCCAGCAGCTTAGCGGGAGACCGAAGCACAGATACGCAGTATTTT.

The V gene is TRBV5-1, the J gene TRBJ2-7, with TRBD1 matching over 7 bases. The trim removed 5 bases at V and 4 bases at J, leaving 6 bases unmatched. The CDR3 covers 13 residues. CDR1 is SGHRS, CDR2 YFSETQ, per germline. CDR3 residues: CASSEGGRYEQYF. The DNA of the CDR3 is TGCGCCAGCAGTGAAGGGGGCAGGTACGAGCAGTACTTC.